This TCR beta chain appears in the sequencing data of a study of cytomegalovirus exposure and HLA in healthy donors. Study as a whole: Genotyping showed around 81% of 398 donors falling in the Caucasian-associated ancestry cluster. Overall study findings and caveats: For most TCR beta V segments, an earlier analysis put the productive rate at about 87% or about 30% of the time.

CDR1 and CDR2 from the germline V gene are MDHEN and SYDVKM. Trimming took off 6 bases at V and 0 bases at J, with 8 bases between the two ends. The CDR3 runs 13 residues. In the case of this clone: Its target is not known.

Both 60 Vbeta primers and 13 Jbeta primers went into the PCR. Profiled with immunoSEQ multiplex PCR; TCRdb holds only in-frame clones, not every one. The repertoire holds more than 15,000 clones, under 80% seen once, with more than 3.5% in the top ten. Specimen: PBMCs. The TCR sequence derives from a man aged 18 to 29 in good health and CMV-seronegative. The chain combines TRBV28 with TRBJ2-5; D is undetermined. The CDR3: CASRRQYQETQYF. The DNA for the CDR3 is TGTGCCAGCAGGCGGCAGTACCAAGAGACCCAGTACTTC.